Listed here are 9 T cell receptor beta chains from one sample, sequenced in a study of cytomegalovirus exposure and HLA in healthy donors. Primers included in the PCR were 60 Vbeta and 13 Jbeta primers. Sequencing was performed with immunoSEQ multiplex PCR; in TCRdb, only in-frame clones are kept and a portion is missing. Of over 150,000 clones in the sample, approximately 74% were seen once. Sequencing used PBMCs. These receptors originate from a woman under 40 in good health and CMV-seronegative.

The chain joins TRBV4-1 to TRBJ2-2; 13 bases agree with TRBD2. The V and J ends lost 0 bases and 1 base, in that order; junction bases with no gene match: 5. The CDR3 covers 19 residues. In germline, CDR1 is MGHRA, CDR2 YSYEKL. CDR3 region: CASSQDRGLAGRNTGELFF. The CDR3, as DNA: TGCGCCAGCAGCCAAGATAGGGGACTAGCGGGAAGGAACACCGGGGAGCTGTTTTTT.

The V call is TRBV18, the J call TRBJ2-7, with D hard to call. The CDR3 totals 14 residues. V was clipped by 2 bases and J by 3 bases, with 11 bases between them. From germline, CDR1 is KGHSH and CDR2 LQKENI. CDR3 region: CASSPAPGDYEQYF. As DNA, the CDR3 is TGTGCCAGCTCACCAGCTCCGGGTGACTACGAGCAGTACTTC.

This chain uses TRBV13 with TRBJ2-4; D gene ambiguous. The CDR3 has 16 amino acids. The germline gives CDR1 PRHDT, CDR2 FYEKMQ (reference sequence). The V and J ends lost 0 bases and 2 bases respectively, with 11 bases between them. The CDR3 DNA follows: TGTGCCAGCAGCTTAGGCGTGGCAGCGACCAAAAACATTCAGTACTTC. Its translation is CASSLGVAATKNIQYF.

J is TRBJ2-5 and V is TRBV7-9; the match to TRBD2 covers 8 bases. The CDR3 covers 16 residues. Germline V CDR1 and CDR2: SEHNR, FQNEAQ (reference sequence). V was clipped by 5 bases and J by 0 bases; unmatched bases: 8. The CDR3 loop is CASSPWSGGDQETQYF. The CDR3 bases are TGTGCCAGCAGCCCTTGGAGCGGGGGTGACCAAGAGACCCAGTACTTC. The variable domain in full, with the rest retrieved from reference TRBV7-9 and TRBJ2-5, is DTGVSQNPRHKITKRGQNVTFRCDPISEHNRLYWYRQTLGQGPEFLTYFQNEAQLEKSRLLSDRFSAERPKGSFSTLEIQRTEQGDSAMYLCASSPWSGGDQETQYFGPGTRLLVL.

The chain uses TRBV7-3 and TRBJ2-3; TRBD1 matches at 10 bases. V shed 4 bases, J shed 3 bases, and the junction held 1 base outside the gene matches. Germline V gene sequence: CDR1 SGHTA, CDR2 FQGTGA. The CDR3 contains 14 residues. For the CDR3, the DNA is TGTGCCAGCAGCTCGGGACAGGGGACAGATACGCAGTATTTT. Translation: CASSSGQGTDTQYF.

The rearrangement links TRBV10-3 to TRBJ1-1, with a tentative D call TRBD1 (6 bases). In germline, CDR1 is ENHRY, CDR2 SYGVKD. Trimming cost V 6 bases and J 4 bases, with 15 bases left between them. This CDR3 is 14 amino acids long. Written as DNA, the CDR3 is TGTGCCATCAGACCGACAGGCGGTGGCACTGAAGCTTTCTTT. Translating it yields CAIRPTGGGTEAFF.

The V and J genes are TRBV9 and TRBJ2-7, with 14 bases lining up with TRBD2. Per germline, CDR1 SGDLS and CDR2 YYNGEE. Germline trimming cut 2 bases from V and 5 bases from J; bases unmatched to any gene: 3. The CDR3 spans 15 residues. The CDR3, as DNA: TGTGCCAGCAGCGTCGGACTAGCGGGAGGAAACGAGCAGTACTTC. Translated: CASSVGLAGGNEQYF.

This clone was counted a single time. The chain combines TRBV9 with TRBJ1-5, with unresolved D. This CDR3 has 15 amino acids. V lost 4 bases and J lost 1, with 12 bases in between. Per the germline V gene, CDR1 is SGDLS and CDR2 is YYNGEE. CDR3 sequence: CASSLGGESNQPQHF. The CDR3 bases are TGTGCCAGCAGCCTAGGTGGGGAGAGCAATCAGCCCCAGCATTTT.

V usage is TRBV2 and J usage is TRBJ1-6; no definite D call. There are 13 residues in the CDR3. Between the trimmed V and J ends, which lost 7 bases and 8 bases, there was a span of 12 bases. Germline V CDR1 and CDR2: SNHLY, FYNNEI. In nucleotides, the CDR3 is TGTGCCAGCACTCGGGAGCCCGATTCACCCCTCCACTTT. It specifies CASTREPDSPLHF.